The text below deals with one TCR beta chain. Its antigen is not identified. Time point: persistent/refractory GD, antithyroid drugs over 5 years with positive TRAb. The TCR library used RNA extracted from PBMCs. In building TCR beta libraries, iRepertoire HTBI primers were used together with Arm-PCR of CDR3 regions. Using its own MiXCR run on the multiplex PCR reads, TCRdb lists one record per CDR3 protein. The sample carries about 400,000 distinct CDR3 sequences, around 21% recorded once. These data belong to a study of regulatory T cells in long-lasting Graves disease. The CDR3 consists of 12 residues. Germline assignment: CDR1 SNHLY and CDR2 FYNNEI. Trimming shortened V by 9 bases and J by 5 bases, and 11 bases separated the two germline ends. Study-level results: Patients with persistent disease shared 2,900 or so public clonotypes, outpacing the 966 shared by new patients.

The rearrangement links TRBV2 to TRBJ2-1; no definite D call. The sample in question was peripheral blood mononuclear cells (PBMCs), obtained when the disease was refractory, from a patient treated with antithyroid drugs. The TCR originated in a female donor with Graves disease. The CDR3 spells CARALINNEQFF. In nucleotides, the CDR3 is TGTGCCAGGGCGCTAATAAACAATGAGCAGTTCTTC.